This record covers a single T cell receptor beta chain. Method: immunoSEQ multiplex PCR; TCRdb's copy keeps in-frame clones and lacks some. The sample records about 280,000 clones, 70% to 90% being singletons. The study assigned cohorts using participant-reported clinical history. Two negative PCRs, clearance, or symptom resolution characterized the recovered Cohort 3 donors. This record belongs to a study of blood T cell repertoires in COVID-19. Study-level information: Italy, Spain and the United States were the sources of the convalescent and acute COVID-19 samples. The analysed material was cDNA or gDNA that came from T cells, B-cell-depleted T cells, or PBMCs.

V lost 5 bases, J lost 3 bases, and 4 bases stayed unmatched. The CDR3 sequence is 14 residues long. The germline V gene encodes CDR1 KGHSH and CDR2 LQKENI. The chain combines TRBV18 with TRBJ1-5, with 7 bases that match TRBD1. The sequence came from a woman between 40 and 55 years old who had recovered from COVID-19. Sequenced: PBMCs or T cells enriched from blood (not recorded which). The CDR3 DNA follows: TGTGCCAGCTCATCTACAGGGGCCAATCAGCCCCAGCATTTT. It specifies CASSSTGANQPQHF.